This TCR beta chain derives from a study of cytomegalovirus exposure and HLA in healthy donors. Study-wide background: In an early release, HLA-typed donors contributed tens of millions of unique TCR sequences. Study-level findings and limits: A later analysis showed HLA-associated TCR beta chains outstripping equally common others in clonal expansion.

Per germline, CDR1 MNHEY and CDR2 SMNVEV (reference sequence). J was trimmed by 2 bases and V by 5 bases; bases with no gene match: 8. This CDR3 has 17 amino acids. This clone occurred a few times. Its antigen remains unknown. This PCR relied on a set of 60 Vbeta primers and 13 Jbeta primers. TCRdb's table, derived via immunoSEQ multiplex PCR, lists solely in-frame clones and lacks some. The sample lists approximately 150,000 clones; roughly 79% were seen once. The chain links TRBV27 to TRBJ2-6; 8 bases are shared with TRBD1. The sequence derives from a woman younger than 30 in good health and CMV-seropositive. The source material was PBMCs. CDR3 loop: CASSPWTGSAGANVLTF. The CDR3 DNA reads as TGTGCCAGCAGTCCTTGGACAGGGTCTGCTGGGGCCAACGTCCTGACTTTC.